This is a list of T cell receptor beta chains from one sample in a study of shared clonotypes between healthy human individuals. Here immunoSEQ multiplex PCR was the method, and the copy in TCRdb shows in-frame clones only, minus some. The sample holds roughly 2.5 million clones, around 94% seen once. The specimen was naive CD4+ T cells sorted from blood. These receptor sequences come from a young man in good health. Both conserved end residues are part of each CDR3. The order of the fields is V gene, J gene, clone size, D gene, CDR3 protein, CDR3 DNA. D genes are given only for firm matches. Expanded clones get a size class; other rows say once, few or many, or leave the size out.

v_call: TRBV9
j_call: TRBJ1-5
clone_size: -
d_call: -
cdr3_aa: CASSVSPFGPGGNQPQHF
cdr3_nt: -

v_call: TRBV30
j_call: TRBJ2-7
clone_size: -
d_call: -
cdr3_aa: CAWGSTGYEQYF
cdr3_nt: TGTGCCTGGGGTTCTACAGGTTACGAGCAGTACTTC

v_call: TRBV18
j_call: TRBJ2-7
clone_size: -
d_call: TRBD1
cdr3_aa: CASSAGQGVYEQYF
cdr3_nt: TGTGCCAGCTCCGCAGGACAGGGGGTCTACGAGCAGTACTTC

v_call: TRBV6-5
j_call: TRBJ2-7
clone_size: -
d_call: TRBD1
cdr3_aa: CASSYGPGGTYEQYF
cdr3_nt: TGTGCCAGCAGTTATGGGCCAGGGGGTACCTACGAGCAGTACTTC

v_call: TRBV7-8
j_call: TRBJ2-1
clone_size: -
d_call: TRBD1
cdr3_aa: CASSSRDRYNAQFF
cdr3_nt: TGTGCCAGCAGCTCCCGGGACAGGTACAATGCGCAGTTCTTC

v_call: TRBV2
j_call: TRBJ1-4
clone_size: -
d_call: TRBD1
cdr3_aa: CASSQDRGRAEKLFF
cdr3_nt: TGTGCCAGCAGTCAGGACAGGGGGCGGGCGGAAAAACTGTTTTTT

v_call: TRBV7-9
j_call: TRBJ2-5
clone_size: -
d_call: -
cdr3_aa: CASSRGETQYF
cdr3_nt: TGTGCCAGCAGTCGGGGGGAGACCCAGTACTTC

v_call: TRBV6-1
j_call: TRBJ2-3
clone_size: -
d_call: TRBD1
cdr3_aa: CASSRQGRADTQYF
cdr3_nt: TGTGCCAGCAGTAGACAGGGTAGGGCAGATACGCAGTATTTT

v_call: TRBV5-1
j_call: TRBJ1-2
clone_size: -
d_call: -
cdr3_aa: CASSPLGRHGYTF
cdr3_nt: TGCGCCAGCAGCCCCCTCGGGAGGCATGGCTACACCTTC

v_call: TRBV5-1
j_call: TRBJ2-2
clone_size: once
d_call: -
cdr3_aa: CASSRVGARGHTGELFF
cdr3_nt: TGCGCCAGCAGCCGTGTGGGTGCCAGAGGGCACACCGGGGAGCTGTTTTTT

v_call: TRBV7-2
j_call: TRBJ2-3
clone_size: -
d_call: -
cdr3_aa: CASSLVAKGSGTDTQYF
cdr3_nt: TGTGCCAGCAGCTTAGTTGCCAAGGGGTCGGGTACAGATACGCAGTATTTT

v_call: TRBV11-3
j_call: TRBJ2-7
clone_size: -
d_call: TRBD1
cdr3_aa: CASSSAWTGINEQYF
cdr3_nt: TGTGCCAGCAGCTCAGCCTGGACAGGGATCAACGAGCAGTACTTC

v_call: TRBV6-5
j_call: TRBJ2-7
clone_size: -
d_call: TRBD1
cdr3_aa: CASWTGHNKQYF
cdr3_nt: TGTGCCAGCTGGACAGGACACAATAAGCAGTACTTC

v_call: TRBV5-1
j_call: TRBJ2-1
clone_size: -
d_call: TRBD1
cdr3_aa: CASSSTGTGSYNEQFF
cdr3_nt: TGCGCCAGCAGCTCAACCGGGACAGGCTCCTACAATGAGCAGTTCTTC

v_call: TRBV5-5
j_call: TRBJ2-3
clone_size: -
d_call: -
cdr3_aa: CASSFWWVETSTDTQYF
cdr3_nt: TGTGCCAGCAGCTTCTGGTGGGTAGAGACTAGCACAGATACGCAGTATTTT

v_call: TRBV6-1
j_call: TRBJ1-2
clone_size: -
d_call: TRBD1
cdr3_aa: CASSEAGTGGKYGYTF
cdr3_nt: TGTGCCAGCAGTGAAGCAGGGACAGGGGGCAAGTATGGCTACACCTTC

v_call: TRBV5-1
j_call: TRBJ2-5
clone_size: -
d_call: -
cdr3_aa: CASSLAAETQYF
cdr3_nt: TGCGCCAGCAGCTTAGCAGCGGAGACCCAGTACTTC

v_call: TRBV4-1
j_call: TRBJ2-1
clone_size: -
d_call: TRBD1
cdr3_aa: CASSHITGQGNNEQFF
cdr3_nt: TGCGCCAGCAGCCATATCACGGGACAGGGGAACAATGAGCAGTTCTTC

v_call: TRBV6-5
j_call: TRBJ1-2
clone_size: -
d_call: -
cdr3_aa: CASRATRDTNYGYTF
cdr3_nt: TGTGCCAGCAGGGCGACACGGGACACGAACTATGGCTACACCTTC

v_call: TRBV6-5
j_call: TRBJ2-3
clone_size: -
d_call: -
cdr3_aa: CASSTPAGTDTQYF
cdr3_nt: TGTGCCAGCAGTACACCGGCGGGCACAGATACGCAGTATTTT

v_call: TRBV4-3
j_call: TRBJ1-6
clone_size: once
d_call: -
cdr3_aa: CASSRDGAGGNSPLHF
cdr3_nt: TGCGCCAGCAGCCGCGATGGGGCGGGGGGTAATTCACCCCTCCACTTT

v_call: TRBV7-9
j_call: TRBJ2-1
clone_size: once
d_call: -
cdr3_aa: CASSLELASEQFF
cdr3_nt: TGTGCCAGCAGCTTAGAACTAGCAAGTGAGCAGTTCTTC

v_call: TRBV7-9
j_call: TRBJ1-2
clone_size: -
d_call: TRBD1
cdr3_aa: CASSTGTAHPTF
cdr3_nt: TGTGCCAGCAGCACAGGGACAGCCCATCCCACCTTC

v_call: TRBV5-5
j_call: TRBJ1-5
clone_size: -
d_call: TRBD1
cdr3_aa: CASSPWTGPSNQPQHF
cdr3_nt: TGTGCCAGCAGCCCGTGGACAGGACCTAGCAATCAGCCCCAGCATTTT

v_call: TRBV10-3
j_call: TRBJ1-3
clone_size: -
d_call: -
cdr3_aa: CAISPGREIGNTIYF
cdr3_nt: TGTGCCATCAGCCCAGGGAGAGAAATTGGAAACACCATATATTTT

v_call: TRBV5-1
j_call: TRBJ2-2
clone_size: -
d_call: TRBD2
cdr3_aa: CASSLEAGLAPNTGELFF
cdr3_nt: TGCGCCAGCAGCTTGGAGGCAGGACTAGCGCCGAACACCGGGGAGCTGTTTTTT

v_call: TRBV7-8
j_call: TRBJ1-6
clone_size: once
d_call: -
cdr3_aa: CASSSDRSSNSPLHF
cdr3_nt: TGTGCCAGCAGCTCAGACCGTAGTTCGAATTCACCCCTCCACTTT

v_call: TRBV5-1
j_call: TRBJ2-4
clone_size: -
d_call: -
cdr3_aa: CASSGGLPGRDIQYF
cdr3_nt: TGCGCCAGCAGCGGGGGACTCCCCGGTAGAGACATTCAGTACTTC

v_call: TRBV2
j_call: TRBJ1-2
clone_size: -
d_call: -
cdr3_aa: CASSEGGSGYTF
cdr3_nt: TGTGCCAGCAGTGAGGGGGGGTCTGGCTACACCTTC

v_call: TRBV5-4
j_call: TRBJ2-3
clone_size: once
d_call: -
cdr3_aa: CASSRGRADTQYF
cdr3_nt: TGTGCCAGCAGCAGAGGACGGGCGGATACGCAGTATTTT

v_call: TRBV5-1
j_call: TRBJ1-5
clone_size: -
d_call: -
cdr3_aa: CASSLEGISNQPQHF
cdr3_nt: TGCGCCAGCAGTTTGGAGGGGATCAGCAATCAGCCCCAGCATTTT

v_call: TRBV19
j_call: TRBJ2-7
clone_size: -
d_call: TRBD1
cdr3_aa: CASSQPGQTYEQYF
cdr3_nt: TGTGCCAGTAGTCAACCGGGACAGACTTACGAGCAGTACTTC

v_call: TRBV5-1
j_call: TRBJ2-2
clone_size: -
d_call: -
cdr3_aa: CASSFEGTGGELFF
cdr3_nt: TGCGCCAGCAGCTTCGAGGGTACTGGCGGGGAGCTGTTTTTT